The clone carrying this T cell receptor beta chain was counted ten times or more. Antigen specificity is unknown. Relative to the germline gene, one junction end is altered; a read error may explain this. This entry is derived from a study of metastatic and nonmetastatic thyroid tumors. About the research overall: Where malignant and benign thyroid patients were concerned, repertoires were compared across blood and tumor or nodule tissue. The study, taken as a whole, reports: In both blood and tumor samples, TCR beta diversity was reported significantly higher for malignant than benign nodules.

Each patient came to thyroid surgery without any prior treatment (of any kind). Study processing details: A distant-metastasis classifier for papillary thyroid cancer was built using CDR3 differences across clinicopathological groups. Using MiXCR, TCRdb reanalyzed the PCR reads. The V and J calls reflect TCRdb's pipeline rather than the authors' work. This table has tens of thousands of clones, 24% appearing once. There are 19 residues in the CDR3. Germline values: CDR1 ENHRY, CDR2 SYGVKD. This rearrangement joins TRBV10-3 to TRBJ2-3; D is perhaps TRBD2 (6 bases). This clonotype originated in a male donor with papillary thyroid cancer or a benign thyroid nodule (not recorded which). Some clones in this sample may be carry-over from other donors' samples. The sequenced material came from tumor tissue. For the CDR3, the DNA is TGTGCCATCAGCGAGTTCGGGGTAACTAGCAAGCGAAACACAGATACGCAGTATTTT. It encodes CAISEFGVTSKRNTDTQYF.